Listed here are 27 T cell receptor beta chains from one sample, sequenced in a study of CD8+CD57+ T cells in acquired aplastic anemia. The sequenced patients had an expansion of CD8+CD57+ cells seen by flow cytometry. TCR beta VDJ combinations and CDR3 sequences were profiled from genomic DNA. TCRdb itself ran the reads through MiXCR, one entry per CDR3 protein. The table has about 470,000 distinct CDR3 sequences, roughly a third seen once. Sequencing was carried out using sorted CD4+, CD8+, or CD8+CD57+ T cells (not recorded which) from PBMCs. The receptors here all came from a human donor with aplastic anemia.

The chain carries TRBV19 and TRBJ2-7; 9 bases agree with TRBD1. Losses at the gene ends were 5 bases for V and 2 bases for J; bases not matched to a gene: 10. Germline V lookup: CDR1 LNHDA, CDR2 SQIVND (reference sequence). This CDR3 has 16 amino acids. This chain's CDR3 is CASSFLWGQGAYEQYF. In DNA, the CDR3 is TGTGCCAGTAGTTTTTTGTGGGGACAGGGAGCCTACGAGCAGTACTTC.

This chain uses TRBV11-2 with TRBJ2-1, with D possibly matching TRBD2 (6 bases). V lost 5 bases and J 7 bases, leaving 15 bases between the germline ends. The CDR3 contains 14 residues. Looked up from germline, CDR1 is SGHAT and CDR2 is FQNNGV. CDR3 in DNA: TGTGCCAGCAGCCCAGGACTAATGTCGAATGAGCAGTTCTTC. It specifies CASSPGLMSNEQFF.

This chain joins TRBV7-8 and TRBJ2-5; D might be TRBD2 (7 bases). Germline loops: CDR1 SGHVS, CDR2 FQNEAQ. V dropped 5 bases and J dropped 3 bases, with 16 bases sitting between them. The CDR3 extends over 15 amino acids. CDR3 nucleotides: TGTGCCAGCAGCCCCTGGGGGGGCTCTGAAGAGACCCAGTACTTC. Translation gives CASSPWGGSEETQYF.

In the case of this clonotype: This may come from a read error, since a much larger clone is one base off. J is TRBJ1-2 and V is TRBV20-1, with D tentatively TRBD1 (5 bases). The V gene's germline CDR1 is DFQATT and CDR2 SNEGSKA (reference sequence). Deletions cut 3 bases from V and 4 bases from J, with 21 bases between. The CDR3 runs 16 residues. For the CDR3, the DNA is TGCAGTGCTAGGTTTTGGGGCACGATATCAGGCTATGGCTACACCTTC. It specifies CSARFWGTISGYGYTF.

J is TRBJ1-2 and V is TRBV15, with TRBD1 matching over 7 bases. CDR3 length: 13 amino acids. The germline V gene encodes CDR1 LNHNV and CDR2 YYDKDF (reference sequence). With V trimmed by 11 bases and J by 7 bases, 13 bases remained unmatched. The CDR3 loop reads CACNRQGRLGYTF. The CDR3 nucleotides are TGTGCCTGCAACCGACAGGGTCGTCTTGGCTACACCTTC.

This clonotype was counted ten times or more. The rearrangement joins TRBV7-6 to TRBJ1-6; a possible D gene is TRBD1 (6 bases). V lost 3 bases and J lost 7, with 16 bases in between. Germline values: CDR1 SGHVS, CDR2 FNYEAQ. CDR3 size: 16 residues. The CDR3 protein is CASSLEAGRGNSPLHF. CDR3 in DNA: TGTGCCAGCAGCTTGGAGGCAGGGAGGGGGAATTCACCCCTCCACTTT.

For this clonotype: This may arise from a read error, as a much more abundant clone is one base away. The gene calls are TRBV10-3 and TRBJ2-5; the D gene could be TRBD1 or TRBD2 (5 bases each). This CDR3 is 14 amino acids long. Germline CDR1 ENHRY, CDR2 SYGVKD. DNA of the CDR3: TGTGCCATCAGTCCCCGTGGGGGAGTGGAGATCCAGTACTTC. This sequence encodes CAISPRGGVEIQYF.

The chain couples TRBV14 to TRBJ1-1; TRBD1 agrees at 10 bases. Germline V CDR1 and CDR2: SGHDN, FVKESK. The CDR3 spans 14 residues. Unmatched junction bases numbered 2, after V lost 1 base and J lost 6 bases. The CDR3 sequence: CASSQGGQGSEAFF. CDR3 sequence (DNA): TGTGCCAGCAGCCAAGGGGGACAGGGGTCTGAAGCTTTCTTT.

This clonotype was recorded many times. This chain connects TRBV10-3 to TRBJ2-5; the match to TRBD2 covers 7 bases. V lost 3 bases to trimming and J lost 5 bases; unmatched junction nucleotides: 6. Per the germline V gene, CDR1 is ENHRY and CDR2 is SYGVKD. The CDR3 is made up of 14 amino acids. The CDR3 protein is CAISDSGRAETQYF. CDR3 coding DNA: TGTGCCATCAGTGACAGTGGGAGGGCGGAGACCCAGTACTTC.

J is TRBJ2-7 and V is TRBV25-1, with D possibly TRBD1 on 6 matching bases. The last part of the DNA fits TRBJ2-5 better; the J call may be wrong. This CDR3 comprises 12 residues. In germline, CDR1 is MGHDK, CDR2 SYGVNS. CDR3 coding DNA: TGTGCCAGCGTAGACAGGCAAGAGACCCAGTACTTC. Residues: CASVDRQETQYF.

Many counts were recorded for this clonotype. The J gene is TRBJ1-4, the V gene TRBV15, with TRBD1 identical over 9 bases. The CDR3 has 16 residues. Germline V CDR1 and CDR2: LNHNV, YYDKDF (reference sequence). With V trimmed by 5 bases and J by 7 bases, 11 bases remained unmatched. The CDR3 loop is CATSGTGTGIGEKLFF. The CDR3 region has the DNA TGTGCCACCAGCGGAACCGGGACAGGGATCGGTGAAAAACTGTTTTTT. The whole variable domain, filled in from reference TRBV15 and TRBJ1-4, reads DAMVIQNPRYQVTQFGKPVTLSCSQTLNHNVMYWYQQKSSQAPKLLFHYYDKDFNNEADTPDNFQSRRPNTSFCFLDIRSPGLGDTAMYLCATSGTGTGIGEKLFFGSGTQLSVL.

This clonotype was found a few times. A single base separates this from a much larger clone, so it may be a read error. This sequence joins TRBV24-1 and TRBJ2-3; 7 bases match TRBD2. CDR1 is KGHDR, CDR2 SFDVKD, per germline. This CDR3 has 14 amino acids. V dropped 3 bases and J dropped 8; count of bases not matched to a gene: 7. As DNA, the CDR3 is TGTGCCACCAGTGATAGGCTGGGGAGGGGTACGCAGTATTTT. Amino acids: CATSDRLGRGTQYF.

At least ten counts were recorded for this clonotype. The chain couples TRBV15 to TRBJ2-7, with D possibly being TRBD1 or TRBD2 (5 bases each). The CDR3 contains 16 residues. V gave up 0 bases and J gave up 0 bases, with 12 bases separating them. Per germline, CDR1 LNHNV and CDR2 YYDKDF (reference sequence). As DNA, the CDR3 is TGTGCCACCAGCAGAGACAGGGACCTCTACTCCTACGAGCAGTACTTC. This translates into CATSRDRDLYSYEQYF.

This clonotype was observed a handful of times. The chain joins TRBV30 to TRBJ1-3, with a weak D call TRBD1 (6 bases). Per the germline V gene, CDR1 is GTSNPN and CDR2 is SVGIG (reference sequence). Trimming removed 0 bases at V and 3 bases at J, with 12 bases between. The CDR3 runs 15 residues. CDR3 bases: TGTGCCTGGAGTGTATATCAGGGGAGTGGAAACACCATATATTTT. It encodes CAWSVYQGSGNTIYF.

Only a few counts were recorded for this clonotype. This rearrangement joins TRBV19 to TRBJ1-5; possibly TRBD1 for D (6 bases). The germline CDR1 and CDR2 sequences are LNHDA and SQIVND (reference sequence). V lost 1 base to trimming and J lost 5 bases, with 30 bases between them. The CDR3 loop spans 21 amino acids. The CDR3 loop reads CASSIVWTAGFLSPSYQPQHF. The CDR3 coding sequence is TGTGCCAGTAGTATAGTTTGGACAGCCGGTTTTCTTTCTCCATCGTATCAGCCCCAGCATTTT. The whole variable domain, filled in from reference TRBV19 and TRBJ1-5, reads DGGITQSPKYLFRKEGQNVTLSCEQNLNHDAMYWYRQDPGQGLRLIYYSQIVNDFQKGDIAEGYSVSREKKESFPLTVTSAQKNPTAFYLCASSIVWTAGFLSPSYQPQHFGDGTRLSIL.

This clonotype occurred many times. The chain recombines TRBV19 with TRBJ2-3; possibly TRBD1 for D (6 bases). CDR1 and CDR2 from the germline V gene are LNHDA and SQIVND (reference sequence). The CDR3 covers 15 residues. Trimming left V 7 bases short and J 4 bases short, with 18 bases between. Here the CDR3 DNA reads TGTGCCAGTAAGATGGCAGGGGTCTCTCCAGATACGCAGTATTTT. Encoded protein: CASKMAGVSPDTQYF. Using reference TRBV19 and TRBJ2-3 for the parts outside the CDR3, the full variable domain is DGGITQSPKYLFRKEGQNVTLSCEQNLNHDAMYWYRQDPGQGLRLIYYSQIVNDFQKGDIAEGYSVSREKKESFPLTVTSAQKNPTAFYLCASKMAGVSPDTQYFGPGTRLTVL.

This clonotype was detected ten times or more. The V gene is TRBV19, the J gene TRBJ2-5, with D tentatively TRBD2 (6 bases). The V end was cut by 6 bases, the J end by 5 bases, with 16 bases between. In germline, CDR1 is LNHDA, CDR2 SQIVND (reference sequence). The CDR3 length is 14 residues. The CDR3 loop reads CASSWAGNTETQYF. In DNA, the CDR3 is TGTGCCAGTAGCTGGGCGGGAAATACGGAGACCCAGTACTTC.

This clonotype turned up a few times. This chain connects TRBV9 to TRBJ1-3, with D possibly TRBD1 on 5 matching bases. CDR1 is SGDLS and CDR2 is YYNGEE in the germline V gene. The germline V and J ends were trimmed by 3 bases and 2 bases, with 6 bases remaining between them. CDR3 length equals 13 residues. CDR3 protein: CASSGGAGNTIYF. CDR3 bases: TGTGCCAGCAGCGGGGGCGCTGGAAACACCATATATTTT.

The chain has TRBV7-6 and TRBJ1-2; perhaps TRBD1 as D (5 bases). CDR3 length equals 15 residues. V lost 5 bases and J lost 8, with 21 bases in between. Per germline, CDR1 SGHVS and CDR2 FNYEAQ. This chain's CDR3 is CASSVASGRGPGYTF. CDR3 bases: TGTGCCAGCAGCGTTGCATCCGGACGGGGCCCCGGCTACACCTTC.

The chain uses TRBV7-9 and TRBJ1-2; D is uncertain. Trimming shortened V by 6 bases and J by 4 bases, and 15 bases separated the two germline ends. Germline CDR1 is SEHNR and CDR2 is FQNEAQ (reference sequence). The CDR3 spans 14 residues. CDR3 amino acids: CASSPSQERYGYTF. CDR3 DNA: TGTGCCAGCAGTCCATCCCAGGAGCGCTATGGCTACACCTTC.

The chain is built from TRBV15 and TRBJ2-7; a weak D match, TRBD2 (6 bases). This CDR3 region has 15 residues. V lost 0 bases and J 2 bases, leaving 11 bases between the germline ends. Germline assignment: CDR1 LNHNV and CDR2 YYDKDF (reference sequence). CDR3 sequence (DNA): TGTGCCACCAGCAGAGATCAGAGGGAGGCCTACGAGCAGTACTTC. Translating it yields CATSRDQREAYEQYF.

The chain joins TRBV6-1 to TRBJ1-6; a possible D gene is TRBD1 (5 bases). The CDR3 is made up of 16 amino acids. Trimming took off 8 bases at V and 7 bases at J, with 21 bases between the two ends. Germline V gives CDR1 MNHNS, CDR2 SASEGT. CDR3 protein: CASLRLVGGRNSPLHF. The CDR3 DNA reads TGTGCCAGCCTGAGATTGGTGGGGGGAAGGAATTCACCCCTCCACTTT.

J is TRBJ1-1 and V is TRBV2; D perhaps matches TRBD1 (5 bases). The V gene lost 1 base and the J gene lost 3 bases, with 12 bases spanning the gap. This CDR3 is 15 amino acids long. In germline, CDR1 is SNHLY, CDR2 FYNNEI. CDR3 sequence: CASSEERGVDTEAFF. The CDR3 DNA sequence: TGTGCCAGCAGTGAAGAAAGGGGAGTTGACACTGAAGCTTTCTTT.

The chain links TRBV25-1 to TRBJ2-7; TRBD2 might be the D (6 bases). Trimming removed 6 bases at V and 4 bases at J, with 16 bases between. CDR1 is MGHDK, CDR2 SYGVNS, per germline. The CDR3 is 14 residues long. In DNA, the CDR3 is TGTGCCAGCAGCCCCCGGGAGAGCCAGTACGAGCAGTACTTC. It yields the protein CASSPRESQYEQYF.

In this sample, this clonotype turned up a few times. V is TRBV20-1 and J is TRBJ2-1; 8 bases fit TRBD2. The CDR3 consists of 18 residues. Germline CDR1 is DFQATT and CDR2 is SNEGSKA (reference sequence). The V segment lost 3 bases and the J segment 8 bases; nucleotides outside the gene matches: 21. CDR3 bases: TGCAGTGCTAGGCCTACCTCGCCCGGGACTAGGTTTGTCGATGAGCAGTTCTTC. This sequence encodes CSARPTSPGTRFVDEQFF.

This clonotype has just a few counts. The chain has TRBV7-9 and TRBJ2-2; D is undetermined. Between the trimmed V and J ends, which lost 3 bases and 2 bases, there was a span of 10 bases. The CDR3 extends over 15 amino acids. The germline CDR1 and CDR2 sequences are SEHNR and FQNEAQ (reference sequence). CDR3 nucleotides: TGTGCCAGCAGCTTTGATTTTTCCAACACCGGGGAGCTGTTTTTT. Translating it yields CASSFDFSNTGELFF.

J is TRBJ2-1 and V is TRBV11-2, with D perhaps matching TRBD2 (6 bases). Germline CDR1 is SGHAT and CDR2 is FQNNGV. This CDR3 has 16 residues. Trimming stripped 5 bases from V and 3 bases from J, with 17 bases between. The CDR3 loop reads CASSQEGTLGYNEQFF. CDR3 bases: TGTGCCAGCAGCCAGGAGGGGACTTTGGGCTACAATGAGCAGTTCTTC.